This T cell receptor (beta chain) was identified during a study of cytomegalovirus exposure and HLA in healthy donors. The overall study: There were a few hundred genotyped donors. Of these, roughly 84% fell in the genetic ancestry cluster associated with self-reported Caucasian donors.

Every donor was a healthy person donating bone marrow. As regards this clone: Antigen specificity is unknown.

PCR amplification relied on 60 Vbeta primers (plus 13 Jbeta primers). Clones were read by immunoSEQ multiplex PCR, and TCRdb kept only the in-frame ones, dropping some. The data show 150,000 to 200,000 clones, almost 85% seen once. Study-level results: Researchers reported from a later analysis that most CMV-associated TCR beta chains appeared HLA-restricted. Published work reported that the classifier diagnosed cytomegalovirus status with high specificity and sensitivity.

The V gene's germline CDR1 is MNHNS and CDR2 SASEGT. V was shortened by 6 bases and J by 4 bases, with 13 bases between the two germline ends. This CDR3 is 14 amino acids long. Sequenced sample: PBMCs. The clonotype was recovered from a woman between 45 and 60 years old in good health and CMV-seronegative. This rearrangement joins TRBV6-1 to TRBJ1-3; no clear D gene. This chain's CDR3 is CASRSNSGGNTIYF. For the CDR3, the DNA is TGTGCCAGCAGATCAAACTCAGGAGGAAACACCATATATTTT.